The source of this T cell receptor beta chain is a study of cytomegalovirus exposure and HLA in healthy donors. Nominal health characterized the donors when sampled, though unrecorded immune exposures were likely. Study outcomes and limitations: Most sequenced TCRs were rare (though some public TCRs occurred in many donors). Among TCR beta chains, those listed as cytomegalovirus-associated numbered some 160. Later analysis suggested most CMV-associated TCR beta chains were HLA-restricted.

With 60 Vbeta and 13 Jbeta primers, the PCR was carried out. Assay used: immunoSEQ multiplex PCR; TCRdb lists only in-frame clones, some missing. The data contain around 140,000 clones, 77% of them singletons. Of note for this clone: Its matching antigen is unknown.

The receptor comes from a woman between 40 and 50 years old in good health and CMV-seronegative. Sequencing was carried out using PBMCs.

The CDR3 reads CASSWDRGKAGYTF. DNA for the CDR3: TGTGCCAGCAGTTGGGACAGGGGGAAGGCTGGCTACACCTTC. The chain has TRBV6-5 and TRBJ1-2; 11 nucleotides line up with TRBD1. There are 14 residues in the CDR3. Germline CDR1 reads MNHEY; CDR2 reads SVGAGI. Trimming took 4 bases from V and 7 from J; bases not matched to a gene: 5.